This entry lists 31 T cell receptor beta chains sequenced from one sample in a study of human T cells and chemical hapten exposure. Each CDR3 protein gets one entry after TCRdb re-called the RACE reads with MiXCR. The profile shows around 80,000 distinct CDR3 sequences, about 6.6% of them singletons. Time point specified: patch test 2, 6 weeks after DPC sensitization. As to treatment: therapeutic diphenylcyclopropenone sensitization with weekly scalp DPC. The sample here was whole blood, taken in connection with sensitization to the hapten diphenylcyclopropenone (DPC). Every receptor here comes from a woman aged 25 to 45 with alopecia areata. Some clones in this sample may be carry-over from other donors' samples.

There are a few counts of this clonotype. J is TRBJ1-2 and V is TRBV18; D not resolved. Deletions cut 2 bases from V and 2 bases from J, with 15 bases between. This CDR3 is built from 16 residues. CDR1 and CDR2 from the germline V gene are KGHSH and LQKENI. CDR3 loop: CASSPSEGLLNYGYTF. In DNA form, the CDR3 reads TGTGCCAGCTCACCATCCGAGGGTTTGCTCAACTATGGCTACACCTTC.

This clonotype was seen at least ten times. This sequence joins TRBV12-3 or TRBV12-4 and TRBJ1-1; TRBD1 aligns across 9 bases. This CDR3 is 12 amino acids long. The ends lost 6 bases at V and 11 bases at J; junction bases unmatched: 7. The CDR3 here is CASSRDRVWAFF. The CDR3 nucleotides read TGTGCCAGCAGCCGGGACAGGGTCTGGGCTTTCTTT.

V gene TRBV18 combines with J gene TRBJ2-7; D might be TRBD1 or TRBD2, each matching 5 bases. This CDR3 has 14 amino acids. Germline lookup yields CDR1 KGHSH and CDR2 LQKENI. V was clipped by 3 bases and J by 6 bases, with 15 bases between them. For the CDR3, the DNA is TGTGCCAGCTCACCGGTTGTCAGGGACGGCGAGCAGTACTTC. Amino acids: CASSPVVRDGEQYF.

This chain connects TRBV7-6 to TRBJ2-5, with D hard to call. The ends were cut back, 5 bases at V and 5 bases at J, with 21 bases in the middle. There are 16 residues in the CDR3. Germline V gene data show CDR1 as SGHVS and CDR2 as FNYEAQ. As DNA, the CDR3 is TGTGCCAGCAGCGCCAATCACCTACGGTCCGGGGAGACCCAGTACTTC. Translated, it gives CASSANHLRSGETQYF.

This clonotype was detected a few times. One base away lies a much larger clone, so this may be a sequencing read error. The chain joins TRBV12-3 or TRBV12-4 to TRBJ1-5; 12 positions agree with TRBD1. The CDR3 loop spans 15 amino acids. V lost 5 bases to trimming and J lost 6 bases; unmatched junction nucleotides: 5. CDR3 nucleotide sequence: TGTGCCAGCAGTCCCGGGACAGGGGGCGTTCAGCCCCAGCATTTT. It translates to CASSPGTGGVQPQHF.

This clonotype appeared many times. The V and J genes are TRBV3-1 and TRBJ1-5, with 7 bases aligning to TRBD1. J gave up 7 bases and V 3 bases, and 6 bases lay outside the gene matches. Germline loops: CDR1 LGHDT, CDR2 YNNKEL (reference sequence). The CDR3 sequence is 14 residues long. The CDR3 reads CASSQAHRGQPQHF. The CDR3 DNA reads TGTGCCAGCAGCCAGGCCCACAGGGGACAGCCCCAGCATTTT. The complete variable domain, with remaining parts taken from reference TRBV3-1 and TRBJ1-5, reads DTAVSQTPKYLVTQMGNDKSIKCEQNLGHDTMYWYKQDSKKFLKIMFSYNNKELIINETVPNRFSPKSPDKAHLNLHINSLELGDSAVYFCASSQAHRGQPQHFGDGTRLSIL.

This chain connects TRBV2 to TRBJ1-5, with TRBD1 as a possible D gene (6 bases). Germline V gene sequence: CDR1 SNHLY, CDR2 FYNNEI. Deletions cut 6 bases from V and 7 bases from J, with 16 bases between. The CDR3 contains 14 residues. The CDR3: CASSQYTGHQPQHF. CDR3 DNA: TGTGCCAGCAGCCAATATACAGGGCACCAGCCCCAGCATTTT.

The chain is built from TRBV5-6 and TRBJ1-3; possible D gene TRBD1, 6 bases. There are 14 residues in the CDR3. V shed 1 base and J shed 4 bases, with 9 bases lying between them. CDR1 is SGHDT, CDR2 YYEEEE, per germline. The CDR3 region has the DNA TGTGCCAGCAGCTTGAGGGGGAAAGGAAACACCATATATTTT. Protein: CASSLRGKGNTIYF.

The sample holds many counts of this clonotype. The J gene is TRBJ1-3, the V gene TRBV6-5, with D uncertain. V lost 5 bases and J 8 bases, leaving 16 bases between the germline ends. The CDR3 totals 14 residues. Germline lookup yields CDR1 MNHEY and CDR2 SVGAGI. Here the CDR3 reads CASSPALHHDTIYF. The DNA of the CDR3 is TGTGCCAGCAGTCCCGCTCTGCACCATGACACCATATATTTT.

This clonotype was recorded at least ten times. The chain combines TRBV30 with TRBJ2-7; a possible D gene is TRBD2 (5 bases). Germline V gives CDR1 GTSNPN, CDR2 SVGIG (reference sequence). The V end was cut by 0 bases, the J end by 5 bases, with 11 bases between. The CDR3 totals 13 residues. The CDR3 spells CAWSVLGNHEQYF. CDR3 sequence (DNA): TGTGCCTGGAGTGTACTCGGGAACCACGAGCAGTACTTC.

The rearrangement uses TRBV20-1 and TRBJ1-5, with unresolved D. V lost 0 bases and J lost 7, with 7 bases in between. This CDR3 is built from 12 residues. Germline values: CDR1 DFQATT, CDR2 SNEGSKA (reference sequence). CDR3 DNA sequence: TGCAGTGCTAGAGATTCGGGCCAGCCCCAGCATTTT. This encodes CSARDSGQPQHF.

This clonotype was observed at least ten times. The chain couples TRBV2 to TRBJ2-7; D possibly corresponds to TRBD1 (6 bases). Germline CDR1 is SNHLY and CDR2 is FYNNEI. Between the trimmed V and J ends, which lost 6 bases and 0 bases, there was a span of 12 bases. The CDR3 loop spans 14 amino acids. The CDR3 DNA reads TGTGCCAGCAGAGCTCGGGACAACTCCTACGAGCAGTACTTC. Translated, it gives CASRARDNSYEQYF. Complete variable domain (other parts from reference TRBV2 and TRBJ2-7): EPEVTQTPSHQVTQMGQEVILRCVPISNHLYFYWYRQILGQKVEFLVSFYNNEISEKSEIFDDQFSVERPDGSNFTLKIRSTKLEDSAMYFCASRARDNSYEQYFGPGTRLTVT.

This chain connects TRBV19 to TRBJ2-7; possibly TRBD2 for D (6 bases). CDR3 length equals 13 residues. Germline loops: CDR1 LNHDA, CDR2 SQIVND (reference sequence). V lost 5 bases and J lost 7, with 15 bases in between. CDR3 loop: CASSGGQGGEQYF. The DNA of the CDR3 is TGTGCCAGTAGTGGCGGCCAGGGAGGAGAGCAGTACTTC.

On this clonotype itself: A much larger clone is a single base away; this may be a read error. The rearrangement joins TRBV6-4 to TRBJ1-1; D is possibly TRBD1 (5 bases). Trimming cost V 3 bases and J 5 bases, with 13 bases left between them. Per the germline V gene, CDR1 is MRHNA and CDR2 is SNTAGT. The CDR3 has 14 residues. The CDR3 DNA follows: TGTGCCAGCAGTGAAAAAGACAGCAAAACTGAAGCTTTCTTT. It encodes CASSEKDSKTEAFF.

This clonotype has at least ten counts. The chain is built from TRBV6-2 or TRBV6-3 and TRBJ2-6, with 11 bases identical to TRBD1. The CDR3 runs to 20 residues. CDR1 is MNHEY, CDR2 SVGEGT, per germline. The V gene end was trimmed by 5 bases and the J gene end by 0 bases; junction bases not matched to a gene: 12. The chain's CDR3 is CASSPRPGTGGHSGANVLTF. The CDR3 region has the DNA TGTGCCAGCAGTCCCCGTCCCGGGACAGGGGGGCACTCTGGGGCCAACGTCCTGACTTTC.

This clonotype was recorded once. A much larger clone differs by one base, so this may be a read error. This chain joins TRBV6-2 or TRBV6-3 and TRBJ2-2, with D unclear. The V gene's germline CDR1 is MNHEY and CDR2 SVGEGT. The CDR3 loop spans 14 amino acids. The CDR3 sequence: CVSSYVSHTGELFF. The CDR3 DNA reads as TGTGTCAGCAGTTACGTCTCTCACACCGGGGAGCTGTTTTTT.

This clonotype was seen a few times. The chain couples TRBV5-1 to TRBJ1-1; D is undetermined. The CDR3 sequence is 17 residues long. V lost 0 bases and J lost 0, with 15 bases in between. CDR1 is SGHRS and CDR2 is YFSETQ in the germline V gene. This chain's CDR3 is CASSLASRNTMNTEAFF. As DNA, the CDR3 is TGCGCCAGCAGCTTGGCCTCCAGAAACACTATGAACACTGAAGCTTTCTTT.

This clonotype came up many times. The chain recombines TRBV5-1 with TRBJ2-5, with 9 bases lining up with TRBD1. V shed 5 bases, J shed 2 bases, and the junction held 10 bases outside the gene matches. Germline V lookup: CDR1 SGHRS, CDR2 YFSETQ. The CDR3 spans 16 residues. The CDR3, as DNA: TGCGCCAGCAGGCCGGGTCAGGACAGGGGACAAGAGACCCAGTACTTC. It is translated as CASRPGQDRGQETQYF.

The rearrangement joins TRBV11-2 to TRBJ1-6; possibly TRBD1 for D (6 bases). This CDR3 contains 15 residues. CDR1 and CDR2 from the germline V gene are SGHAT and FQNNGV. V was shortened by 11 bases and J by 0 bases, with 14 bases between the two germline ends. CDR3 in DNA: TGTGCCTCAAAGGGGGGCAGCTCCTATAATTCACCCCTCCACTTT. It yields the protein CASKGGSSYNSPLHF.

This clonotype was seen ten or more times. V is TRBV9 and J is TRBJ2-3; 9 nucleotides match TRBD2. CDR3 length: 17 amino acids. Looked up from germline, CDR1 is SGDLS and CDR2 is YYNGEE. V gave up 0 bases and J gave up 3 bases; unmatched junction bases: 8. The CDR3 coding sequence is TGTGCCAGCAGCGTAGAGGGCGGGGGGGCTGTGACAGATACGCAGTATTTT. Residues: CASSVEGGGAVTDTQYF.

The sample holds many counts of this clonotype. The genes are TRBV12-3 or TRBV12-4 and TRBJ2-3, with 9 bases aligning to TRBD2. With 5 bases clipped from V and 6 bases from J, the junction kept 6 bases outside the gene matches. This CDR3 comprises 14 residues. CDR3 protein: CASSQWTSADTQYF. CDR3 in DNA: TGTGCCAGCAGTCAGTGGACTAGCGCTGATACGCAGTATTTT.

This clonotype came up a few times. The chain links TRBV7-2 to TRBJ2-7, with 9 bases identical to TRBD2. The V and J ends lost 3 bases and 4 bases, in that order; junction bases with no gene match: 7. The CDR3 sequence is 15 residues long. Germline V gene data show CDR1 as SGHTA and CDR2 as FQGNSA. CDR3 amino acids: CASSFSGGVSYEQYF. In DNA form, the CDR3 reads TGTGCCAGCAGCTTTAGCGGGGGCGTCTCTTACGAGCAGTACTTC.

The sample holds many counts of this clonotype. V gene TRBV10-3 combines with J gene TRBJ2-3; possibly TRBD1 for D (6 bases). This CDR3 comprises 14 residues. Germline CDR1 reads ENHRY; CDR2 reads SYGVKD. Trimming pared 5 bases from V and 3 bases from J, leaving 12 bases between. This CDR3 reads CAISPWTETDTQYF. CDR3 bases: TGTGCCATCAGTCCCTGGACAGAGACAGATACGCAGTATTTT.

A few counts support this clonotype. The gene calls are TRBV12-3 or TRBV12-4 and TRBJ1-5; the D is unclear. The CDR3 extends over 15 amino acids. With 1 base removed from V and 2 bases from J, the gap between germline ends came to 9 bases. The CDR3 loop reads CASSLVDRGNQPQHF. The CDR3 nucleotides are TGTGCCAGCAGTTTAGTGGATCGGGGCAATCAGCCCCAGCATTTT.

The chain joins TRBV2 to TRBJ2-3, with 8 bases matching TRBD2. The CDR3 loop spans 14 amino acids. Unmatched junction bases numbered 5, after V lost 7 bases and J lost 2 bases. Germline loops: CDR1 SNHLY, CDR2 FYNNEI. The CDR3 sequence is CASTSGGTTDTQYF. The CDR3, as DNA: TGTGCCAGCACAAGCGGGGGAACCACAGATACGCAGTATTTT.

This clonotype was seen more than once but under ten times. This chain connects TRBV6-6 to TRBJ1-6, with D maybe TRBD1 (6 bases). The CDR3 consists of 13 residues. The V end was cut by 10 bases, the J end by 5 bases, with 12 bases between. Germline V gives CDR1 MNHNY, CDR2 SVGAGI (reference sequence). The CDR3, as DNA: TGTGCCACTTCGACAGGAAATAATTCACCCCTCCACTTT. This encodes CATSTGNNSPLHF.

In its sample, this clonotype was seen many times. V is TRBV29-1 and J is TRBJ1-1, with a weak D call TRBD1 (5 bases). The CDR3 length is 13 residues. The germline V and J ends were trimmed by 4 bases and 7 bases, with 16 bases remaining between them. The germline gives CDR1 SQVTM, CDR2 ANQGSEA. CDR3: CSVGGRQAVEAFF. The CDR3 DNA follows: TGCAGCGTTGGGGGGAGACAAGCCGTTGAAGCTTTCTTT. The variable domain in full, with the rest retrieved from reference TRBV29-1 and TRBJ1-1, is SAVISQKPSRDICQRGTSLTIQCQVDSQVTMMFWYRQQPGQSLTLIATANQGSEATYESGFVIDKFPISRPNLTFSTLTVSNMSPEDSSIYLCSVGGRQAVEAFFGQGTRLTVV.

This clonotype has more than one count but fewer than ten. The chain joins TRBV12-3 or TRBV12-4 to TRBJ1-5; D call uncertain. The ends were cut back, 6 bases at V and 6 bases at J, with 12 bases in the middle. This CDR3 has 13 residues. CDR3 sequence reads: CASRFGIIQPQHF. As DNA, the CDR3 is TGTGCCAGCAGATTTGGAATCATTCAGCCCCAGCATTTT.

This clonotype was seen more than once but under ten times. The V and J genes are TRBV18 and TRBJ1-2; 9 bases align to TRBD1. CDR3 size: 13 residues. The trim removed 2 bases at V and 6 bases at J, leaving 1 base unmatched. CDR1 KGHSH and CDR2 LQKENI come from the germline V gene. CDR3 coding DNA: TGTGCCAGCTCACCAGGGGACAGGGATGGCTACACCTTC. Its translation: CASSPGDRDGYTF.

The gene calls are TRBV25-1 and TRBJ2-4; either TRBD1 or TRBD2 may fit D (5 bases each). The CDR3 contains 16 residues. Trimming removed 5 bases from V and 7 bases from J, with 21 bases in between. CDR1 and CDR2 (germline): MGHDK, SYGVNS. The CDR3 here is CASSPSIPGSNNIQYF. In nucleotides, the CDR3 is TGTGCCAGCAGTCCTAGTATCCCAGGGAGCAATAACATTCAGTACTTC.

This clonotype has ten or more counts. The CDR3 DNA is TGTGCCAGCAGTCCCCTCGGGGAGGTAACCTCTGGAAACACCATATATTTT. This translates into CASSPLGEVTSGNTIYF. The rearrangement links TRBV28 to TRBJ1-3; no clear D. The germline V gene encodes CDR1 MDHEN and CDR2 SYDVKM. V lost 5 bases to trimming and J lost 0 bases, with 17 bases between them. This CDR3 has 17 amino acids.